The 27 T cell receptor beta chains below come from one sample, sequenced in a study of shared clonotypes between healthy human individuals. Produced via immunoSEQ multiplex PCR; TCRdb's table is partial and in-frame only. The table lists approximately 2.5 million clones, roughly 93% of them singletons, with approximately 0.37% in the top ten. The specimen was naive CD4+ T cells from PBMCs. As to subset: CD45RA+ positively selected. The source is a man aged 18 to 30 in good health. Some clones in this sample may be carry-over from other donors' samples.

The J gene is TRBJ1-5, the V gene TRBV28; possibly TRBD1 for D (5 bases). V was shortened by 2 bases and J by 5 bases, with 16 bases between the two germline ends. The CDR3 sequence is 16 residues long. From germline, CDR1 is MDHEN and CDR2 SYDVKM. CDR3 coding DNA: TGTGCCAGCAGTTTACTGGGGGTTTCCCTTTATCAGCCCCAGCATTTT. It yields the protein CASSLLGVSLYQPQHF.

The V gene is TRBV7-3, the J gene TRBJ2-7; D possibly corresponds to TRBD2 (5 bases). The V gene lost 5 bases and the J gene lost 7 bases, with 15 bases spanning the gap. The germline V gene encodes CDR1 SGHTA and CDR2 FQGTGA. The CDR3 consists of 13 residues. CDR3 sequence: CASSRGAGGEQYF. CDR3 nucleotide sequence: TGTGCCAGCAGCCGGGGTGCGGGTGGGGAGCAGTACTTC.

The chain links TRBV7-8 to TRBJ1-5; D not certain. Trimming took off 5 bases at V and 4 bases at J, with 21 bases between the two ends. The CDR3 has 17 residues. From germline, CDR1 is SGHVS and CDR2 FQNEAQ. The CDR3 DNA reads TGTGCCAGCAGCCTGTCGGCCCGTGGGCGGGGAAATCAGCCCCAGCATTTT. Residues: CASSLSARGRGNQPQHF.

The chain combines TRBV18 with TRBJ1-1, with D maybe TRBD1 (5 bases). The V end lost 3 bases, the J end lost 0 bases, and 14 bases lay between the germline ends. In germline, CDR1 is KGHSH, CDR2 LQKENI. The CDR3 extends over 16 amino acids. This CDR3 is CASSPQGLSLNTEAFF. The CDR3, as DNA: TGTGCCAGCTCACCGCAGGGTCTCAGCTTGAACACTGAAGCTTTCTTT.

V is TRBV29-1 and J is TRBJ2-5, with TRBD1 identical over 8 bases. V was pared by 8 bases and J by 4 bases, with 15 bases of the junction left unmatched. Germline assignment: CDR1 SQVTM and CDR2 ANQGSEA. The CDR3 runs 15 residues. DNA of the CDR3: TGCAGCACCCAGCCGGGCAGGGGGCGCGTAGAGACCCAGTACTTC. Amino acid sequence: CSTQPGRGRVETQYF. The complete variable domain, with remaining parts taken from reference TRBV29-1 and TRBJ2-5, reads SAVISQKPSRDICQRGTSLTIQCQVDSQVTMMFWYRQQPGQSLTLIATANQGSEATYESGFVIDKFPISRPNLTFSTLTVSNMSPEDSSIYLCSTQPGRGRVETQYFGPGTRLLVL.

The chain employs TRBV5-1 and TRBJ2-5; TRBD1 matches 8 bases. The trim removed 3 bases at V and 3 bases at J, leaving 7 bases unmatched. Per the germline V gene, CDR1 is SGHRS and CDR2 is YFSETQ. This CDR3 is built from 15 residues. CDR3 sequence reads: CASSSGQVLEETQYF. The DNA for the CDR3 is TGCGCCAGCAGCTCGGGACAGGTCCTCGAAGAGACCCAGTACTTC. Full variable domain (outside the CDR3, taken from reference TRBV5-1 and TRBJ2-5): KAGVTQTPRYLIKTRGQQVTLSCSPISGHRSVSWYQQTPGQGLQFLFEYFSETQRNKGNFPGRFSGRQFSNSRSEMNVSTLELGDSALYLCASSSGQVLEETQYFGPGTRLLVL.

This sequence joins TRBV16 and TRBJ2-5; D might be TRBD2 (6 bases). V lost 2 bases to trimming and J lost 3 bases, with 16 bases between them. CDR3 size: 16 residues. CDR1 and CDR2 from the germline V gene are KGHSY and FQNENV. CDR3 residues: CASSQGRLSSKETQYF. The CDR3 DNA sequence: TGTGCCAGCAGCCAAGGGAGGTTGTCATCCAAAGAGACCCAGTACTTC. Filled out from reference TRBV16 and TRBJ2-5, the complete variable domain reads GEEVAQTPKHLVRGEGQKAKLYCAPIKGHSYVFWYQQVLKNEFKFLISFQNENVFDETGMPKERFSAKCLPNSPCSLEIQATKLEDSAVYFCASSQGRLSSKETQYFGPGTRLLVL.

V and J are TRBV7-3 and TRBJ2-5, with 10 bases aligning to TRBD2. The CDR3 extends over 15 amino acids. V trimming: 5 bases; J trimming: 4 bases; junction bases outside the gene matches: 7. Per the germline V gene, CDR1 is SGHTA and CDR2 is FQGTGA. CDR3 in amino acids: CASSKSGRVGETQYF. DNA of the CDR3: TGTGCCAGCAGCAAAAGCGGGAGGGTAGGAGAGACCCAGTACTTC.

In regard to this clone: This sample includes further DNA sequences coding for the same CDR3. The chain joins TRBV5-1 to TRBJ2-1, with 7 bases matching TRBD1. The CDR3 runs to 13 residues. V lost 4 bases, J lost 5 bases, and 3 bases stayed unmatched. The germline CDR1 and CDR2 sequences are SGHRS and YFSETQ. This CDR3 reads CASSRDRNNEQFF. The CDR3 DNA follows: TGCGCCAGCAGCAGGGACAGAAACAATGAGCAGTTCTTC.

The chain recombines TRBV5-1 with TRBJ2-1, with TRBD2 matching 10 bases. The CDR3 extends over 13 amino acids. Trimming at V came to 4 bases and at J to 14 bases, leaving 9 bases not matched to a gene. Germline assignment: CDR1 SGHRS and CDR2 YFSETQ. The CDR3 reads CASSGEPSGSEFF. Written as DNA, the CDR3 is TGCGCCAGCAGCGGGGAGCCTAGCGGGAGTGAGTTCTTC.

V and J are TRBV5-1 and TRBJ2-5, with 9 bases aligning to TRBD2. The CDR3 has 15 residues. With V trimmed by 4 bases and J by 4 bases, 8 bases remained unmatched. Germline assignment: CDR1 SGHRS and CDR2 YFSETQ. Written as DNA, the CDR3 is TGCGCCAGCAGCCCTCCCATAGCGGGAGTAGAGACCCAGTACTTC. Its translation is CASSPPIAGVETQYF.

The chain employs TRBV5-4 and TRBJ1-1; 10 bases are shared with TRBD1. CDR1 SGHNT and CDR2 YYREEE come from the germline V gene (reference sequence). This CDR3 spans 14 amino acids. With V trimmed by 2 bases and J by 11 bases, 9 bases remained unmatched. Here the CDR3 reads CASSFGQGVSGAFF. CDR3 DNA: TGTGCCAGCAGCTTTGGACAGGGGGTTTCCGGGGCTTTCTTT.

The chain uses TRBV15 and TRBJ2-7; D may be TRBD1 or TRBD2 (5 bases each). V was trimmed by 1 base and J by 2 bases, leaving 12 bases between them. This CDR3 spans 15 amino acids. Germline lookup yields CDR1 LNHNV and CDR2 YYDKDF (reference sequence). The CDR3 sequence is CATSRAPGTTYEQYF. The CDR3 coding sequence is TGTGCCACCAGCAGAGCCCCCGGGACCACCTACGAGCAGTACTTC.

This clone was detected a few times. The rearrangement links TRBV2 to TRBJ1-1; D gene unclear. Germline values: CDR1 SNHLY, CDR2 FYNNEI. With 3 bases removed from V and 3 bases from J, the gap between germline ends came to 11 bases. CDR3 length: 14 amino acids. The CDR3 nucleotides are TGTGCCAGCAGTGACGAGAGGGTGCACACTGAAGCTTTCTTT. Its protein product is CASSDERVHTEAFF.

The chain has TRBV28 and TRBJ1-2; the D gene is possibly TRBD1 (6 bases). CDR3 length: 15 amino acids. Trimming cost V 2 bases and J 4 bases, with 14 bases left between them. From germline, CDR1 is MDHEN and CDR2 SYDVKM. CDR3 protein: CASSLVDRSGYGYTF. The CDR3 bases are TGTGCCAGCAGTTTAGTTGACAGGTCTGGCTATGGCTACACCTTC.

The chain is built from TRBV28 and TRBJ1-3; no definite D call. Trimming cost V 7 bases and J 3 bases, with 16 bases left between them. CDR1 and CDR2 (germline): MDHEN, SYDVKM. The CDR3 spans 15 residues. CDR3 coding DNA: TGTGCCAGCATCTTGACTACACCGGGTGGAAACACCATATATTTT. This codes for CASILTTPGGNTIYF.

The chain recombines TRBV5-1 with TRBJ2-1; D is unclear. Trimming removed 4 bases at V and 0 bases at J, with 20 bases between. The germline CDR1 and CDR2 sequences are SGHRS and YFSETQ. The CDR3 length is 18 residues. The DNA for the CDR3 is TGCGCCAGCAGCCTACCAGAGTGGGATTTGCCCTCCTACAATGAGCAGTTCTTC. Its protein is CASSLPEWDLPSYNEQFF.

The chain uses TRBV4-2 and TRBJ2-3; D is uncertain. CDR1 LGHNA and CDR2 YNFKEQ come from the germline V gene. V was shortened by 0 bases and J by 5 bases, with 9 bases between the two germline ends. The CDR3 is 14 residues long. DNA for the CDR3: TGTGCCAGCAGCCAAGACCTGGGAAGAGATACGCAGTATTTT. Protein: CASSQDLGRDTQYF.

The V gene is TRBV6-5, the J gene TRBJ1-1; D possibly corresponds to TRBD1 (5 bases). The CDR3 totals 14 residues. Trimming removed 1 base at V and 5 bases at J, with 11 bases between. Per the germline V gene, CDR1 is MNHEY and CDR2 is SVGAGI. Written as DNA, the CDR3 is TGTGCCAGCAGTTACTATCAGGGTGTGACTGAAGCTTTCTTT. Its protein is CASSYYQGVTEAFF.

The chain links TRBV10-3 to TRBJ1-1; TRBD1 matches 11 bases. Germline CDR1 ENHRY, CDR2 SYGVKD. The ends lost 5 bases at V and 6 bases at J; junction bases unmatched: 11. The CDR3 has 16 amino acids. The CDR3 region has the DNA TGTGCCATCAGTAGGACAGGGGGCGCCCCGGGCTCTGAAGCTTTCTTT. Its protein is CAISRTGGAPGSEAFF.

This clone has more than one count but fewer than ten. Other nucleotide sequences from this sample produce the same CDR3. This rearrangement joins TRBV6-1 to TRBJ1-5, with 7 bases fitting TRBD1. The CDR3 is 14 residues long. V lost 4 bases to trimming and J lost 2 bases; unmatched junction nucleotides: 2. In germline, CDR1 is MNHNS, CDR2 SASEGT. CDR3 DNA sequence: TGTGCCAGCAGTGGACAGGGAGGCAATCAGCCCCAGCATTTT. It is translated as CASSGQGGNQPQHF.

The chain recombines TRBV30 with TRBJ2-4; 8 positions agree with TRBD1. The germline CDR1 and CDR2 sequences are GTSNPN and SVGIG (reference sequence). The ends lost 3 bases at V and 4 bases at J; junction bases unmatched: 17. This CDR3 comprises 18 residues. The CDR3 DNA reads TGTGCCTGGAGCCCTCCCTGGCGGACAGGGATCCCAAAAAACATTCAGTACTTC. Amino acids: CAWSPPWRTGIPKNIQYF.

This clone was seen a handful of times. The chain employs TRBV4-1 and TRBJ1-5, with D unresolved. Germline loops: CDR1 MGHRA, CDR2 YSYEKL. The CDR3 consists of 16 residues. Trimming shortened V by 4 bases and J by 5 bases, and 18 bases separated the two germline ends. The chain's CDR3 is CASSPSPGPRDQPQHF. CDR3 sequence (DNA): TGCGCCAGCAGCCCAAGCCCTGGGCCGCGGGATCAGCCCCAGCATTTT.

CDR3 nucleotides: TGCGCCAGCAGCCTCAAGATCTCTGGGGCCAACGTCCTGACTTTC. This gives the protein CASSLKISGANVLTF. The J gene is TRBJ2-6, the V gene TRBV5-1; D ambiguous. This CDR3 has 15 residues. V lost 4 bases and J lost 0, with 8 bases in between. Germline V CDR1 and CDR2: SGHRS, YFSETQ.

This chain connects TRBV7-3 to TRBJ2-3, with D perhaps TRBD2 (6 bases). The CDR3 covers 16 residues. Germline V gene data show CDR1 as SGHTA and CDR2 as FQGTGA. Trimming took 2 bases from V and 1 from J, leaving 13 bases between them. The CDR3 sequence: CASSLVDGGGTDTQYF. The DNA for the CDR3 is TGTGCCAGCAGCTTAGTTGATGGCGGGGGCACAGATACGCAGTATTTT.

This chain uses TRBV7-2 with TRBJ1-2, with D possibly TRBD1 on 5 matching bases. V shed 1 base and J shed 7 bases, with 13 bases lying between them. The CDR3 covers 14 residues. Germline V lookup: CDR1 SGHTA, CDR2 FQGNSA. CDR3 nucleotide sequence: TGTGCCAGCAGCTTAGTGGTTCAGGGAGGTGGCTACACCTTC. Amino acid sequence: CASSLVVQGGGYTF.

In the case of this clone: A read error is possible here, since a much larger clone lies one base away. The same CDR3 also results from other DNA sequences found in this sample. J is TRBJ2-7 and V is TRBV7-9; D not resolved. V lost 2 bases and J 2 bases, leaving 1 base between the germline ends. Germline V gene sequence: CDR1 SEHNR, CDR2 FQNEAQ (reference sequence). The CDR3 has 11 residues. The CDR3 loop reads CASSLTYEQYF. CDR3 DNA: TGTGCCAGCAGCTTAACCTACGAGCAGTACTTC.